The 31 T cell receptor beta chains given below trace back to one sample, sequenced in a study of CD8 T cells in ankylosing spondylitis (TCRdb year 2017). The library was made by 5' RACE. Sequencer: Illumina HiSeq 2500. TCRdb trimmed the raw reads at Q25, called clones with MiXCR and kept productive beta chains. Each entry is one CDR3 protein sequence, shown with its most common DNA and genes. A total of some 54,000 distinct CDR3 sequences appear in this sample, 6% to 7.5% of them only once. The ten largest clones take up roughly 8.1% of the sample. Sequenced input: blood, either unsorted or a sorted T cell fraction (not recorded which). The origin of the receptors is a female donor with ankylosing spondylitis or in good health (not recorded which).

Note on this clonotype: Germline and junction disagree at one end, which may indicate a read error. The V gene is TRBV5-1, the J gene TRBJ2-2; D may be TRBD2 (6 bases). This CDR3 has 16 amino acids. Germline CDR1 is SGHRS and CDR2 is YFSETQ. CDR3 coding DNA: TGCGCCACCAGCCGGGAGATGTTAGCGAACACCGGGGAGCTGTTTTTT. This encodes CATSREMLANTGELFF.

This clonotype was counted at least ten times. The chain has TRBV12-3 or TRBV12-4 and TRBJ1-1, with unresolved D. The CDR3 sequence is 14 residues long. Trimming stripped 5 bases from V and 1 base from J, with 11 bases between. The CDR3 spells CASSPLDGNTEAFF. In DNA form, the CDR3 reads TGTGCCAGCAGTCCTCTGGACGGGAACACTGAAGCTTTCTTT.

Ten or more counts support this clonotype. The chain links TRBV6-2 or TRBV6-3 to TRBJ2-1, with D maybe TRBD2 (6 bases). The CDR3 loop spans 15 amino acids. Trimming shortened V by 7 bases and J by 6 bases, and 19 bases separated the two germline ends. The V gene's germline CDR1 is MNHEY and CDR2 SVGEGT. The CDR3 DNA is TGTGCCAGCACCCCCCGGGACTTCAGACTCAATGAGCAGTTCTTC. Translating gives CASTPRDFRLNEQFF.

This chain joins TRBV7-9 and TRBJ2-7; 11 bases align to TRBD1. The V and J ends lost 8 bases and 3 bases, in that order; junction bases with no gene match: 6. Germline V lookup: CDR1 SEHNR, CDR2 FQNEAQ (reference sequence). The CDR3 is 14 amino acids. The CDR3: CASGPGTGGYEQYF. The CDR3 coding sequence is TGTGCCAGCGGCCCTGGGACAGGGGGCTACGAGCAGTACTTC.

This clonotype was recorded at least ten times. The chain uses TRBV20-1 and TRBJ1-1; D is possibly TRBD1 (6 bases). The germline V and J ends were trimmed by 5 bases and 1 base, with 8 bases remaining between them. The CDR3 runs to 12 residues. Germline-derived CDR1 and CDR2 are DFQATT and SNEGSKA (reference sequence). CDR3 sequence reads: CSAWDKNTEAFF. The CDR3 DNA reads TGCAGTGCTTGGGACAAGAACACTGAAGCTTTCTTT.

This clonotype has a count of ten or more. J is TRBJ1-5 and V is TRBV5-1, with D perhaps matching TRBD1 (6 bases). The CDR3 sequence is 14 residues long. CDR1 is SGHRS, CDR2 YFSETQ, per germline. Trimming removed 2 bases at V and 4 bases at J, with 10 bases between. The CDR3: CASSFGTQNQPQHF. As DNA, the CDR3 is TGCGCCAGCAGCTTCGGGACACAGAATCAGCCCCAGCATTTT.

This clonotype was seen a handful of times. This rearrangement joins TRBV7-9 to TRBJ2-2; 7 bases are a match to TRBD1. CDR3 size: 15 residues. J was trimmed by 6 bases and V by 5 bases; bases with no gene match: 9. The germline V gene has CDR1 SEHNR and CDR2 FQNEAQ (reference sequence). CDR3 bases: TGTGCCAGCAGCCTCGACAGGGTTAAGGCCGGGGAGCTGTTTTTT. Amino acids: CASSLDRVKAGELFF. Supplemented by reference TRBV7-9 and TRBJ2-2, the full variable domain reads DTGVSQNPRHKITKRGQNVTFRCDPISEHNRLYWYRQTLGQGPEFLTYFQNEAQLEKSRLLSDRFSAERPKGSFSTLEIQRTEQGDSAMYLCASSLDRVKAGELFFGEGSRLTVL.

This clonotype was recorded at least ten times. The chain carries TRBV18 and TRBJ2-3; 9 bases are a match to TRBD1. Trimming at V came to 4 bases and at J to 6 bases, leaving 8 bases not matched to a gene. Per germline, CDR1 KGHSH and CDR2 LQKENI. The length of the CDR3 is 15 residues. The CDR3 DNA sequence: TGTGCCAGCTCACTCCGGGACAGGGCCCAGGATACGCAGTATTTT. This codes for CASSLRDRAQDTQYF.

This clonotype was recorded at least ten times. This chain connects TRBV5-1 to TRBJ1-1; 8 positions match TRBD1. This CDR3 comprises 15 residues. With V trimmed by 3 bases and J by 1 base, 5 bases remained unmatched. The germline V gene has CDR1 SGHRS and CDR2 YFSETQ. The CDR3 reads CASSSGTGSNTEAFF. In DNA form, the CDR3 reads TGCGCCAGCAGCTCCGGGACAGGATCGAACACTGAAGCTTTCTTT.

The sample holds a few counts of this clonotype. The gene calls are TRBV5-1 and TRBJ1-2, with 9 bases fitting TRBD1. The germline CDR1 and CDR2 sequences are SGHRS and YFSETQ. The V and J ends lost 4 bases and 3 bases, in that order; junction bases with no gene match: 10. The CDR3 sequence is 16 residues long. The CDR3 DNA follows: TGCGCCAGCAGCCTGACAGGGGGATTTCAGGACTATGGCTACACCTTC. It translates to CASSLTGGFQDYGYTF.

The table lists this clonotype with many counts. This chain joins TRBV6-5 and TRBJ2-7, with TRBD1 matching over 7 bases. The V gene end was trimmed by 0 bases and the J gene end by 3 bases; junction bases not matched to a gene: 8. The CDR3 runs to 16 residues. Germline V gene data show CDR1 as MNHEY and CDR2 as SVGAGI. CDR3 coding DNA: TGTGCCAGCAGTTACTCGGCCGGGACAGAGTTCTACGAGCAGTACGTC. Its protein product is CASSYSAGTEFYEQYV.

Many counts were recorded for this clonotype. A much larger clonotype is one base distant, so this may be a read error. The rearrangement uses TRBV5-1 and TRBJ1-1; 8 bases agree with TRBD1. The CDR3 is made up of 15 amino acids. Unmatched junction bases numbered 7, after V lost 2 bases and J lost 4 bases. In germline, CDR1 is SGHRS, CDR2 YFSETQ. CDR3 DNA sequence: TGCGCCAGCAGCTTACCGACAGGGGTGACCACTGAAGCTTTCTTT. It is translated as CASSLPTGVTTEAFF. Full variable domain (missing parts from reference TRBV5-1 and TRBJ1-1): KAGVTQTPRYLIKTRGQQVTLSCSPISGHRSVSWYQQTPGQGLQFLFEYFSETQRNKGNFPGRFSGRQFSNSRSEMNVSTLELGDSALYLCASSLPTGVTTEAFFGQGTRLTVV.

This clonotype was counted a few times. This chain links TRBV7-9 with TRBJ2-2; D gene unclear. Germline lookup yields CDR1 SEHNR and CDR2 FQNEAQ (reference sequence). This CDR3 spans 13 amino acids. V was trimmed by 0 bases and J by 5 bases, leaving 4 bases between them. The CDR3 sequence is CASSLALTGELFF. The CDR3, as DNA: TGTGCCAGCAGCTTAGCGCTTACCGGGGAGCTGTTTTTT.

The gene calls are TRBV19 and TRBJ2-1, with unresolved D. The CDR3 has 13 amino acids. Trimming removed 5 bases at V and 4 bases at J, with 9 bases between. Germline CDR1 reads LNHDA; CDR2 reads SQIVND (reference sequence). In DNA, the CDR3 is TGTGCCAGTAGTTTGGACCTTTACAATGAGCAGTTCTTC. Its protein is CASSLDLYNEQFF.

This clonotype was observed at least ten times. The chain recombines TRBV10-2 with TRBJ2-2, with D maybe TRBD2 (6 bases). The V end was cut by 6 bases, the J end by 6 bases, with 17 bases between. The germline V gene encodes CDR1 WSHSY and CDR2 SAAADI. CDR3 length: 15 residues. The CDR3 loop reads CASSYSRDSAGELFF. The DNA for the CDR3 is TGCGCCAGCAGCTATAGCCGGGACTCCGCCGGGGAGCTGTTTTTT.

This clonotype was counted many times. The rearrangement uses TRBV3-1 and TRBJ2-2; tentatively, D is TRBD1 (5 bases). Trimming stripped 0 bases from V and 14 bases from J, with 16 bases between. The CDR3 extends over 14 amino acids. The germline gives CDR1 LGHDT, CDR2 YNNKEL (reference sequence). The CDR3 DNA is TGTGCCAGCAGCCAAGAGCCTAGGGCAGGGATCCTGTTTTTT. Its translation: CASSQEPRAGILFF. Full variable domain (outside the CDR3, taken from reference TRBV3-1 and TRBJ2-2): DTAVSQTPKYLVTQMGNDKSIKCEQNLGHDTMYWYKQDSKKFLKIMFSYNNKELIINETVPNRFSPKSPDKAHLNLHINSLELGDSAVYFCASSQEPRAGILFFGEGSRLTVL.

This clonotype was recorded many times. V is TRBV20-1 and J is TRBJ2-3; D possibly corresponds to TRBD2 (6 bases). Trimming cost V 5 bases and J 4 bases, with 13 bases left between them. CDR3 length equals 13 residues. Looked up from germline, CDR1 is DFQATT and CDR2 is SNEGSKA (reference sequence). CDR3 sequence (DNA): TGCAGTGCTTTGCTTAGCGGCGCAGATACGCAGTATTTT. Translated, it gives CSALLSGADTQYF.

This clonotype was observed at least ten times. The chain is built from TRBV25-1 and TRBJ1-5; maybe TRBD1 (5 bases). V was clipped by 5 bases and J by 5 bases, with 19 bases between them. CDR1 MGHDK and CDR2 SYGVNS come from the germline V gene. This CDR3 is built from 16 residues. DNA of the CDR3: TGTGCCAGCAGTCCCTACGGCAATGGGGGGGATCAGCCCCAGCATTTT. Its translation is CASSPYGNGGDQPQHF. Full variable domain (rest looked up from reference TRBV25-1 and TRBJ1-5): EADIYQTPRYLVIGTGKKITLECSQTMGHDKMYWYQQDPGMELHLIHYSYGVNSTEKGDLSSESTVSRIRTEHFPLTLESARPSHTSQYLCASSPYGNGGDQPQHFGDGTRLSIL.

This clonotype was counted many times. V is TRBV20-1 and J is TRBJ1-5; maybe TRBD1 (6 bases). The V end lost 3 bases, the J end lost 4 bases, and 13 bases lay between the germline ends. The germline V gene has CDR1 DFQATT and CDR2 SNEGSKA (reference sequence). The CDR3 totals 14 residues. CDR3: CSASLPGENQPQHF. CDR3 coding DNA: TGCAGTGCTAGTTTGCCAGGGGAAAATCAGCCCCAGCATTTT.

This clonotype was picked up many times. The V call is TRBV29-1, the J call TRBJ2-2; D gene unclear. Germline CDR1 reads SQVTM; CDR2 reads ANQGSEA. The CDR3 covers 11 residues. The V gene lost 3 bases and the J gene lost 2 bases, with 1 base spanning the gap. This chain's CDR3 is CSVDNTGELFF. The DNA of the CDR3 is TGCAGCGTTGATAACACCGGGGAGCTGTTTTTT.

In its sample, this clonotype was seen many times. The J gene is TRBJ2-3, the V gene TRBV5-1; D perhaps matches TRBD1 (6 bases). Looked up from germline, CDR1 is SGHRS and CDR2 is YFSETQ. The CDR3 consists of 14 residues. Trimming removed 2 bases at V and 1 base at J, with 8 bases between. CDR3 loop: CASSFPGGTDTQYF. The CDR3 DNA is TGCGCCAGCAGCTTCCCAGGGGGCACAGATACGCAGTATTTT.

The sample holds many counts of this clonotype. In nucleotides, the CDR3 is TGCGCCAGCAGCTTGGACGAGGGCCCCAATTCACCCCTCCACTTT. Protein sequence: CASSLDEGPNSPLHF. The V call is TRBV5-1, the J call TRBJ1-6, with D unclear. The V gene lost 0 bases and the J gene lost 7 bases, with 11 bases spanning the gap. CDR1 SGHRS and CDR2 YFSETQ come from the germline V gene. CDR3 length equals 15 residues.

This rearrangement joins TRBV5-1 to TRBJ2-6; D unclear. Trimming removed 0 bases from V and 2 bases from J, with 6 bases in between. CDR1 and CDR2 (germline): SGHRS, YFSETQ. The CDR3 runs to 15 residues. The CDR3 loop reads CASSLETTGANVLTF. Here the CDR3 DNA reads TGCGCCAGCAGCTTGGAAACGACTGGGGCCAACGTCCTGACTTTC.

Many counts were recorded for this clonotype. The rearrangement links TRBV12-3 or TRBV12-4 to TRBJ2-3, with no clear D. V gave up 3 bases and J gave up 3 bases, with 13 bases separating them. The CDR3 is 15 residues long. This CDR3 reads CASSFAGRLTDTQYF. In DNA, the CDR3 is TGTGCCAGCAGTTTCGCCGGGCGATTAACAGATACGCAGTATTTT.

The chain is built from TRBV5-4 and TRBJ2-7, with D tentatively TRBD1 (5 bases). The CDR3 totals 14 residues. V was clipped by 0 bases and J by 3 bases, with 10 bases between them. The germline gives CDR1 SGHNT, CDR2 YYREEE (reference sequence). This CDR3 is CASSLEGRDYEQYV. In nucleotides, the CDR3 is TGTGCCAGCAGCTTGGAGGGCAGGGACTACGAGCAGTACGTC.

The chain combines TRBV5-4 with TRBJ1-5; D remains ambiguous. This CDR3 contains 13 residues. V was pared by 0 bases and J by 7 bases, with 8 bases between. Germline V lookup: CDR1 SGHNT, CDR2 YYREEE (reference sequence). The CDR3 nucleotides read TGTGCCAGCAGCTTGGGACCGAGGCAGCCCCAGCATTTT. Its translation is CASSLGPRQPQHF.

The V gene is TRBV7-2, the J gene TRBJ2-3; 8 bases are a match to TRBD1. V dropped 6 bases and J dropped 8; count of bases not matched to a gene: 7. CDR3 length equals 13 residues. Germline loops: CDR1 SGHTA, CDR2 FQGNSA. CDR3 DNA sequence: TGTGCCAGCAGTCGAGGACAGGGCTTTACGCAGTATTTT. Protein: CASSRGQGFTQYF. Filled out from reference TRBV7-2 and TRBJ2-3, the complete variable domain reads GAGVSQSPSNKVTEKGKDVELRCDPISGHTALYWYRQSLGQGLEFLIYFQGNSAPDKSGLPSDRFSAERTGGSVSTLTIQRTQQEDSAVYLCASSRGQGFTQYFGPGTRLTVL.

At least ten counts were recorded for this clonotype. The chain has TRBV5-1 and TRBJ2-7, with 10 bases identical to TRBD2. After removal of 6 bases from V and 1 base from J, the junction contained 7 bases not matched to a gene. Per germline, CDR1 SGHRS and CDR2 YFSETQ. The CDR3 has 15 residues. The CDR3 reads CASNTGLAASYEQYF. CDR3 bases: TGCGCCAGCAACACCGGACTAGCGGCTTCCTACGAGCAGTACTTC.

The table lists this clonotype with many counts. CDR3: CASSHDRDSYNEQFF. The CDR3 bases are TGTGCCAGCAGCCACGACCGGGATTCTTATAATGAGCAGTTCTTC. The rearrangement uses TRBV3-1 and TRBJ2-1; possible D gene TRBD2, 5 bases. Germline values: CDR1 LGHDT, CDR2 YNNKEL (reference sequence). V lost 3 bases to trimming and J lost 7 bases, with 16 bases between them. CDR3 length equals 15 residues.

This clonotype was detected many times. The chain combines TRBV6-1 with TRBJ2-1; possibly TRBD2 for D (6 bases). Germline V gene lookup returns CDR1 MNHNS and CDR2 SASEGT. CDR3 size: 15 residues. V gave up 5 bases and J gave up 9 bases, with 20 bases separating them. This chain's CDR3 is CASSPQKLGGSEQFF. As DNA, the CDR3 is TGTGCCAGCAGTCCCCAGAAACTCGGGGGAAGTGAGCAGTTCTTC.

This clonotype was counted many times. The genes are TRBV6-1 and TRBJ1-1; D is unresolved. V lost 3 bases to trimming and J lost 1 base, with 9 bases between them. Germline V lookup: CDR1 MNHNS, CDR2 SASEGT. The CDR3 sequence is 14 residues long. The chain's CDR3 is CASSEIGRNTEAFF. In DNA form, the CDR3 reads TGTGCCAGCAGTGAGATCGGACGGAACACTGAAGCTTTCTTT.